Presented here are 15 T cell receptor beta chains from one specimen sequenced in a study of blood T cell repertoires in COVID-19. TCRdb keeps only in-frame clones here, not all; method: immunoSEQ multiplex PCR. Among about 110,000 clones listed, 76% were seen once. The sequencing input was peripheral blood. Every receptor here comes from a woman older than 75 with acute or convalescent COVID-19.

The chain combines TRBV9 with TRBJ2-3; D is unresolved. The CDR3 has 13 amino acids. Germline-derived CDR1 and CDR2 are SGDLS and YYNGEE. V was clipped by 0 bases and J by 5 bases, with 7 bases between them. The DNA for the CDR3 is TGTGCCAGCAGCGTAGCCCCCGGAGATACGCAGTATTTT. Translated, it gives CASSVAPGDTQYF. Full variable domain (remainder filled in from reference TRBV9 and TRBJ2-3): DSGVTQTPKHLITATGQRVTLRCSPRSGDLSVYWYQQSLDQGLQFLIQYYNGEERAKGNILERFSAQQFPDLHSELNLSSLELGDSALYFCASSVAPGDTQYFGPGTRLTVL.

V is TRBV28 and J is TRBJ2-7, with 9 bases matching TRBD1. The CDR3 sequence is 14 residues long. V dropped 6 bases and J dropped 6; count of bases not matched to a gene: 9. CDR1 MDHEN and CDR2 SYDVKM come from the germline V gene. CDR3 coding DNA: TGTGCCAGCAGCCGGACAGGGGTAAGTGGCGAGCAGTACTTC. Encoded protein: CASSRTGVSGEQYF. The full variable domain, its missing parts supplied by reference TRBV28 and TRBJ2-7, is DVKVTQSSRYLVKRTGEKVFLECVQDMDHENMFWYRQDPGLGLRLIYFSYDVKMKEKGDIPEGYSVSREKKERFSLILESASTNQTSMYLCASSRTGVSGEQYFGPGTRLTVT.

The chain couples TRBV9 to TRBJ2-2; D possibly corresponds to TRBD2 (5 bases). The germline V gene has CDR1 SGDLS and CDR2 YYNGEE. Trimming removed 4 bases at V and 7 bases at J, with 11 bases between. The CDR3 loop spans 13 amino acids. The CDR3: CASSPRGIGELFF. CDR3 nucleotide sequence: TGTGCCAGCAGCCCTCGGGGTATCGGGGAGCTGTTTTTT.

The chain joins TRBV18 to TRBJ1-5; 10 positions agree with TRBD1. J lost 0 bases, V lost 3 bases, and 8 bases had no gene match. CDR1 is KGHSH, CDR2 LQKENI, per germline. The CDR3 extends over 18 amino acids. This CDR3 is CASSPSGQGLNSNQPQHF. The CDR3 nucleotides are TGTGCCAGCTCACCCTCGGGACAGGGGTTGAATAGCAATCAGCCCCAGCATTTT.

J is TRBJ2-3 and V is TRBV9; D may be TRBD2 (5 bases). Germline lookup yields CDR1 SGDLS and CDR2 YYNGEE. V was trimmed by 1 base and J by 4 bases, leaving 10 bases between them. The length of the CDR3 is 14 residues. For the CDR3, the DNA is TGTGCCAGCAGCGTAAGGCGGGCCGCAGATACGCAGTATTTT. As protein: CASSVRRAADTQYF. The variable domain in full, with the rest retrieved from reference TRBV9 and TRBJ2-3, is DSGVTQTPKHLITATGQRVTLRCSPRSGDLSVYWYQQSLDQGLQFLIQYYNGEERAKGNILERFSAQQFPDLHSELNLSSLELGDSALYFCASSVRRAADTQYFGPGTRLTVL.

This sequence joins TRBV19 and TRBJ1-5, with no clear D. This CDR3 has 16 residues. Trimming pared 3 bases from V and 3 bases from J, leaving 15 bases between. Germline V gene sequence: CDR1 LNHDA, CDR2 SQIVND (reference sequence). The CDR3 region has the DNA TGTGCCAGTAGTATTGTCGGGAGTCGTATCAATCAGCCCCAGCATTTT. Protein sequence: CASSIVGSRINQPQHF.

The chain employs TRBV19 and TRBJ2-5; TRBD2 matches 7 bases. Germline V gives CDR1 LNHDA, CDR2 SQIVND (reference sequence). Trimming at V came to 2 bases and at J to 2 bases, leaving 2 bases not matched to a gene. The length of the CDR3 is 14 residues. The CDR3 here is CASSITGGQETQYF. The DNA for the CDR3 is TGTGCCAGTAGTATAACGGGGGGTCAAGAGACCCAGTACTTC. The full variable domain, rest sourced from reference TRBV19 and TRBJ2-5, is DGGITQSPKYLFRKEGQNVTLSCEQNLNHDAMYWYRQDPGQGLRLIYYSQIVNDFQKGDIAEGYSVSREKKESFPLTVTSAQKNPTAFYLCASSITGGQETQYFGPGTRLLVL.

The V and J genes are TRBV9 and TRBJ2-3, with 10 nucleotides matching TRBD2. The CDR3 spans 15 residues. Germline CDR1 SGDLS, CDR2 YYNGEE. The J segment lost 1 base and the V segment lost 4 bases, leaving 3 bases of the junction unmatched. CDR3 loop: CASSTGLAGTDTQYF. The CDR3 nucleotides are TGTGCCAGCAGCACAGGACTAGCGGGCACAGATACGCAGTATTTT.

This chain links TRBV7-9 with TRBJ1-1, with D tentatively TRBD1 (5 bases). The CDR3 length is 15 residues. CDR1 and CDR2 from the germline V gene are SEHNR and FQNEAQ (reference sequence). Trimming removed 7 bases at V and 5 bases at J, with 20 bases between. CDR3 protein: CASTFSGTLTTEAFF. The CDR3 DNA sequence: TGTGCCAGCACTTTTTCCGGGACTCTTACTACTGAAGCTTTCTTT.

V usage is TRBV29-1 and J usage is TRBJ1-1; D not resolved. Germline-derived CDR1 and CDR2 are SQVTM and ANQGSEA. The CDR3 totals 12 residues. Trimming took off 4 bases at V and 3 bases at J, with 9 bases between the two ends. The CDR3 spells CSVVLGDTEAFF. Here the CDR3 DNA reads TGCAGCGTTGTCTTGGGAGACACTGAAGCTTTCTTT. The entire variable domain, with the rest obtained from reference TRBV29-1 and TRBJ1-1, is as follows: SAVISQKPSRDICQRGTSLTIQCQVDSQVTMMFWYRQQPGQSLTLIATANQGSEATYESGFVIDKFPISRPNLTFSTLTVSNMSPEDSSIYLCSVVLGDTEAFFGQGTRLTVV.

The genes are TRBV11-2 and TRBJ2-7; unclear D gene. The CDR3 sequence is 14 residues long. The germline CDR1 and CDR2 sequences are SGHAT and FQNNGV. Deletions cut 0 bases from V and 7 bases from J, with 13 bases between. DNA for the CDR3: TGTGCCAGCAGCTTAGAGGGCACCTCAAGGGAGCAGTACTTC. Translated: CASSLEGTSREQYF.

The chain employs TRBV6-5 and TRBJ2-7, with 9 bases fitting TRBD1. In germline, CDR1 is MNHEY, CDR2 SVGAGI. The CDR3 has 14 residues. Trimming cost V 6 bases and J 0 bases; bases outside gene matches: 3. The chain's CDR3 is CASSRDRVSYEQYF. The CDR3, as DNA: TGTGCCAGCAGCAGGGACAGGGTCTCCTACGAGCAGTACTTC.

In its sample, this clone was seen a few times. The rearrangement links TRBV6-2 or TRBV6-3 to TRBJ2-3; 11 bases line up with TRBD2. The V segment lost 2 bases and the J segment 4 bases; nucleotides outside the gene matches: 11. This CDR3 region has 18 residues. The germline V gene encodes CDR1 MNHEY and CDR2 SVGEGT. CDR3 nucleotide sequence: TGTGCCAGCAGTTACGGAGAAAATAGCGGGAGGGCCGCAGATACGCAGTATTTT. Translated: CASSYGENSGRAADTQYF.

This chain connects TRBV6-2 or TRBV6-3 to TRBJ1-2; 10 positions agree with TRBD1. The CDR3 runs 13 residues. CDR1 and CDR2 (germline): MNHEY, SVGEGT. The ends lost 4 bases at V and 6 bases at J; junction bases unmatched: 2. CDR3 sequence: CASSLGTGDGYTF. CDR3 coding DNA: TGTGCCAGCAGTTTAGGGACAGGGGATGGCTACACCTTC.

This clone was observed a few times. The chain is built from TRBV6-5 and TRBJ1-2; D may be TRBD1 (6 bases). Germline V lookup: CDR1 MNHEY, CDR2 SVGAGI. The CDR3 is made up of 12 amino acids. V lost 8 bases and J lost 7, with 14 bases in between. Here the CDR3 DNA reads TGTGCCAGCTCTCCAGGGGTTCTTGGCTACACCTTC. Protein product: CASSPGVLGYTF.